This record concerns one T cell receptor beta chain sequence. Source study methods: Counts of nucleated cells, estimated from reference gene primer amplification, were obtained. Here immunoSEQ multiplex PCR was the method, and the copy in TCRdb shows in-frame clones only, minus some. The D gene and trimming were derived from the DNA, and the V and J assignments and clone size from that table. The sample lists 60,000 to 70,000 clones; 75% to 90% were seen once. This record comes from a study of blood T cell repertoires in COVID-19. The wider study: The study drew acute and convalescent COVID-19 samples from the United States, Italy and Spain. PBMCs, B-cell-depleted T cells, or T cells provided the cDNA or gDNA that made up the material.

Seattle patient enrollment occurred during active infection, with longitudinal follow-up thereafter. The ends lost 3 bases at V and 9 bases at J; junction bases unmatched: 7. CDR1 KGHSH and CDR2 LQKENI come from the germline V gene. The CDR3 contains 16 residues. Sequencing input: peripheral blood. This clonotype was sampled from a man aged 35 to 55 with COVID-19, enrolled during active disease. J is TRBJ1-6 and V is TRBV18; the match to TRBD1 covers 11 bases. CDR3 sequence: CASSPRAGTGGSPLHF. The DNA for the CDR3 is TGTGCCAGCTCACCGCGGGCCGGGACAGGGGGTTCACCCCTCCACTTT.